The 13 T cell receptor beta chains listed next were all sequenced from one sample in a study of cytomegalovirus exposure and HLA in healthy donors (dated by TCRdb to about 2017). The library was generated by the immunoSEQ multiplex PCR assay. For the multiplex PCR, a mixture combining 60 forward primers for TCR Vbeta segments and 13 reverse primers for TCR Jbeta segments was used. The table was pulled from immuneACCESS by TCRdb, which kept in-frame rearrangements only. Such tables lose some clones; where checked, under half of the loss comes from unresolved V genes, and the rest has no known cause. The sample table records approximately 200,000 clones; 79% of these occur just once. Together, the top ten hold over 1.5% of the sample. Sequencing input: PBMCs. All receptors derive from a girl aged 5-17 years in good health and CMV-seropositive.

In regard to this clone: Other DNA sequences in this specimen translate into the identical CDR3. The chain couples TRBV27 to TRBJ1-5; TRBD1 matches 7 bases. With V trimmed by 5 bases and J by 2 bases, 3 bases remained unmatched. This CDR3 has 14 amino acids. Germline values: CDR1 MNHEY, CDR2 SMNVEV (reference sequence). CDR3 sequence (DNA): TGTGCCAGCAGTCCCGACAGGGGCAATCAGCCCCAGCATTTT. It specifies CASSPDRGNQPQHF.

The V gene is TRBV10-3, the J gene TRBJ2-7; 8 nucleotides line up with TRBD1. Germline CDR1 reads ENHRY; CDR2 reads SYGVKD. This CDR3 has 15 residues. The V segment lost 11 bases and the J segment 3 bases; nucleotides outside the gene matches: 15. CDR3 DNA sequence: TGTGCCCTACGAGCAGGACAGGGAGAAATCTACGAGCAGTACTTC. Protein sequence: CALRAGQGEIYEQYF.

The chain recombines TRBV14 with TRBJ2-2; 10 bases match TRBD1. This CDR3 comprises 17 residues. Germline V gives CDR1 SGHDN, CDR2 FVKESK. The junction had 6 bases not matched to a gene; V was cut back by 0 bases and J by 5 bases. In DNA, the CDR3 is TGTGCCAGCAGCCAAGATTGGGGACAGGGGTTTACCGGGGAGCTGTTTTTT. Protein sequence: CASSQDWGQGFTGELFF.

V and J are TRBV7-9 and TRBJ2-3, with 16 positions matching TRBD2. CDR1 is SEHNR and CDR2 is FQNEAQ in the germline V gene (reference sequence). Unmatched junction bases numbered 8, after V lost 5 bases and J lost 3 bases. There are 18 residues in the CDR3. The CDR3 loop is CASSLPGTSGGVTDTQYF. CDR3 DNA: TGTGCCAGCAGCCTCCCGGGGACTAGCGGGGGGGTGACAGATACGCAGTATTTT. Filled out from reference TRBV7-9 and TRBJ2-3, the complete variable domain reads DTGVSQNPRHKITKRGQNVTFRCDPISEHNRLYWYRQTLGQGPEFLTYFQNEAQLEKSRLLSDRFSAERPKGSFSTLEIQRTEQGDSAMYLCASSLPGTSGGVTDTQYFGPGTRLTVL.

The chain has TRBV6-5 and TRBJ2-1; perhaps TRBD2 as D (6 bases). Between the trimmed V and J ends, which lost 6 bases and 5 bases, there was a span of 17 bases. The CDR3 runs 15 residues. Per the germline V gene, CDR1 is MNHEY and CDR2 is SVGAGI. The CDR3 is CASRPSGLFDNEQFF. The CDR3 region has the DNA TGTGCCAGCAGACCATCGGGACTGTTCGACAATGAGCAGTTCTTC.

The chain employs TRBV9 and TRBJ2-3, with 10 bases matching TRBD2. V shed 0 bases and J 4 bases; nucleotides not matched to a gene: 8. The CDR3 sequence is 17 residues long. Germline V gives CDR1 SGDLS, CDR2 YYNGEE. The CDR3 spells CASSVGRSGGASDTQYF. In nucleotides, the CDR3 is TGTGCCAGCAGCGTAGGGCGGAGCGGGGGGGCATCAGATACGCAGTATTTT.

The chain is built from TRBV10-1 and TRBJ2-7; 7 nucleotides align to TRBD2. Germline lookup yields CDR1 WNHNN and CDR2 SYGVQD (reference sequence). The CDR3 covers 14 residues. The V segment lost 7 bases and the J segment 2 bases; nucleotides outside the gene matches: 8. CDR3: CASTRLSGTYEQYF. CDR3 coding DNA: TGCGCCAGCACGAGATTAAGCGGGACCTACGAGCAGTACTTC.

The genes are TRBV10-3 and TRBJ1-1; D ambiguous. CDR3 size: 12 residues. Trimming removed 4 bases from V and 3 bases from J, with 6 bases in between. Per germline, CDR1 ENHRY and CDR2 SYGVKD. The CDR3 is CAISAGDTEAFF. The CDR3 DNA is TGTGCCATCAGTGCGGGTGACACTGAAGCTTTCTTT.

J is TRBJ2-1 and V is TRBV2; 8 bases agree with TRBD1. CDR1 is SNHLY, CDR2 FYNNEI, per germline. The CDR3 is made up of 16 amino acids. V dropped 4 bases and J dropped 9; count of bases not matched to a gene: 14. This chain's CDR3 is CASSGGGKQGAGEQFF. CDR3 coding DNA: TGTGCCAGCAGTGGTGGGGGGAAGCAGGGGGCGGGTGAGCAGTTCTTC.

The rearrangement links TRBV12-5 to TRBJ2-3, with D perhaps matching TRBD2 (7 bases). The CDR3 is 16 amino acids. Trimming took 4 bases from V and 0 from J, leaving 14 bases between them. Germline CDR1 and CDR2: LGHNT and FRNRAP. CDR3 loop: CASGWGKGGSTDTQYF. CDR3 bases: TGTGCTAGTGGTTGGGGTAAGGGGGGGAGCACAGATACGCAGTATTTT.

The chain is built from TRBV5-4 and TRBJ2-7; 8 bases fit TRBD2. V trimming: 3 bases; J trimming: 3 bases; junction bases outside the gene matches: 8. CDR1 and CDR2 from the germline V gene are SGHNT and YYREEE (reference sequence). The CDR3 consists of 15 residues. CDR3 DNA sequence: TGTGCCAGCAGCTGGGGAGGGAGCGGGGGCTACGAGCAGTACTTC. It yields the protein CASSWGGSGGYEQYF. The full variable domain, with the rest looked up from reference TRBV5-4 and TRBJ2-7, is ETGVTQSPTHLIKTRGQQVTLRCSSQSGHNTVSWYQQALGQGPQFIFQYYREEENGRGNFPPRFSGLQFPNYSSELNVNALELDDSALYLCASSWGGSGGYEQYFGPGTRLTVT.

The V gene is TRBV5-1, the J gene TRBJ1-1, with D perhaps TRBD1 (5 bases). Germline V lookup: CDR1 SGHRS, CDR2 YFSETQ. CDR3 length: 15 amino acids. The V end was cut by 4 bases, the J end by 0 bases, with 13 bases between. CDR3 DNA sequence: TGCGCCAGCAGCCCCGGGTCAGGGATGAACACTGAAGCTTTCTTT. It encodes CASSPGSGMNTEAFF. Supplemented by reference TRBV5-1 and TRBJ1-1, the full variable domain reads KAGVTQTPRYLIKTRGQQVTLSCSPISGHRSVSWYQQTPGQGLQFLFEYFSETQRNKGNFPGRFSGRQFSNSRSEMNVSTLELGDSALYLCASSPGSGMNTEAFFGQGTRLTVV.

This chain connects TRBV7-2 to TRBJ2-2; D unclear. V was cut by 1 base and J by 1 base, with 10 bases left in between. Germline V gene sequence: CDR1 SGHTA, CDR2 FQGNSA. CDR3 length: 16 amino acids. CDR3 sequence (DNA): TGTGCCAGCAGCTTAGAGTCCCGACTGAACACCGGGGAGCTGTTTTTT. Translation: CASSLESRLNTGELFF.